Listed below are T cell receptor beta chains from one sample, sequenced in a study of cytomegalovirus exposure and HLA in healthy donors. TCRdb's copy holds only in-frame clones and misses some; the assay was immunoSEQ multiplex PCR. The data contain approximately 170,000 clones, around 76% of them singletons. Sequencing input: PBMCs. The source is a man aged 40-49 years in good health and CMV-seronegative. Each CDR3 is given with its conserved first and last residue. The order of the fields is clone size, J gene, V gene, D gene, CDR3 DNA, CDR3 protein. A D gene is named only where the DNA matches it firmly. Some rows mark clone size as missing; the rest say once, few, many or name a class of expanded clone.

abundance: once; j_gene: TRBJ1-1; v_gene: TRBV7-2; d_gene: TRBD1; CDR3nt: TGTGCCAGCAGGATTCTAACAGGGGGTACTGAAGCTTTCTTT; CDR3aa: CASRILTGGTEAFF
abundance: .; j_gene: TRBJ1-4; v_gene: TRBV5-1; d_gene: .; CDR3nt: TGCGCCAGCAGCTTGGCCTTCGCGGTCGGAACGGGGATGGCTAATGAAAAACTGTTTTTT; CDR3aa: CASSLAFAVGTGMANEKLFF
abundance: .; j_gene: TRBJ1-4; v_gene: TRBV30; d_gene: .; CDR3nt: TGTGCCTGGACACAGGGATCCTGGGAAAAACTGTTTTTT; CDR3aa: CAWTQGSWEKLFF
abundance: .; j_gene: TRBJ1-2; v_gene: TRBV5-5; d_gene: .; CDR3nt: TGTGCCAGCAGCTTGGTACAGGGTAAGGGCTATGGCTACACCTTC; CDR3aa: CASSLVQGKGYGYTF
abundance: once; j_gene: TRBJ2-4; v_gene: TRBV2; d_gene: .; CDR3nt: TGTGCCAGCAGTGAAGTGGGGGCTGCCAAAAACAGTCAGTACTTC; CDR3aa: CASSEVGAAKNSQYF
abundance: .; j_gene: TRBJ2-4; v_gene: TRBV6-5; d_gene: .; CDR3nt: TGTGCCAGCAGTTACCCGACAGCAATTGGCAACATTCAGTACTTC; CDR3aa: CASSYPTAIGNIQYF
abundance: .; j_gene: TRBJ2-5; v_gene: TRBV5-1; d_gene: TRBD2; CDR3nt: TGCGCCAGCAGCCGGATTAGCGGGGACCAAGAGACCCAGTACTTC; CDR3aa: CASSRISGDQETQYF
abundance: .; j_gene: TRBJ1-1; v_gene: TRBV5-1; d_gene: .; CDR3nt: TGCGCCAGCAGCTGGACGGGGGGGAACACTGAAGCTTTCTTT; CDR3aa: CASSWTGGNTEAFF
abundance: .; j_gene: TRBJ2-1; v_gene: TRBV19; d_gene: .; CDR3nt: TGTGCCAGTAGCCCCGATGCGGGTAACAATGAGCAGTTCTTC; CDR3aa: CASSPDAGNNEQFF
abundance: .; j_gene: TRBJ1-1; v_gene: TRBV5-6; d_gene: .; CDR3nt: TGTGCCAGCAGCTTGGTACGGGGTTGGAACACTGAAGCTTTCTTT; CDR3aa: CASSLVRGWNTEAFF
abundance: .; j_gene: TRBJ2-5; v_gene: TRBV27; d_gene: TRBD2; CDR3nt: TGTGCCAGCAGCGCATTAGCGGGAGGGCAAGAGACCCAGTACTTC; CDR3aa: CASSALAGGQETQYF
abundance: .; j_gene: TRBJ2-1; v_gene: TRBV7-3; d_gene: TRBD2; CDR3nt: TGTGCCAGCAGCCCCCAGGGAGCTAGCGGGAGCCCCAGGTCCTACAATGAGCAGTTCTTC; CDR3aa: CASSPQGASGSPRSYNEQFF
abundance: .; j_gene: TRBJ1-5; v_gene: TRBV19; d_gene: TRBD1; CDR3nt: TGTGCCAGTAGCCCCCTGGGACAGGGGAATCAGCCCCAGCATTTT; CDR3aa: CASSPLGQGNQPQHF
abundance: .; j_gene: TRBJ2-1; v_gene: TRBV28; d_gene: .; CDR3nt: TGTGCCAGCGAGAATCTGAGTGAGCAGTTCTTC; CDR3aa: CASENLSEQFF
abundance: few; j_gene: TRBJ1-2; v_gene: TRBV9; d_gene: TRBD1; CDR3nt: TGTGCCAGCAGCGCGCAGGACAGGGTACCCCCCTATGGCTACACCTTC; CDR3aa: CASSAQDRVPPYGYTF
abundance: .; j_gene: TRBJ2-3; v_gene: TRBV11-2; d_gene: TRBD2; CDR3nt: TGTGCCAGCAGCTTATACGGGAGGAGCACAGATACGCAGTATTTT; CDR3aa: CASSLYGRSTDTQYF
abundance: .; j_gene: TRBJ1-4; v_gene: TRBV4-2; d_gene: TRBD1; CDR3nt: TGTGCCAGCAGCCAAGTGAGGGGGCAAACTAATGAAAAACTGTTTTTT; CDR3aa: CASSQVRGQTNEKLFF